Included here is one T cell receptor (beta chain) sequence, with context. The germline gives CDR1 SGHTA, CDR2 FQGNSA. V lost 4 bases, J lost 7 bases, and 12 bases stayed unmatched. The CDR3 length is 15 residues. The entry originates in a study of regulatory T cells in long-lasting Graves disease. The time point was: newly diagnosed GD, antithyroid drugs for less than 3 months. With RNA extracted from PBMCs as input, the TCR library was made. Arm-PCR of CDR3 regions with iRepertoire HTBI primers generated TCR beta libraries. TCRdb reprocessed the multiplex PCR reads with MiXCR, giving one entry per CDR3 protein. Of about 240,000 distinct CDR3 sequences in the sample, around 20% were seen once.

The origin of this receptor is a female donor with Graves disease. The sample in question was peripheral blood mononuclear cells (PBMCs), obtained at new diagnosis, from a patient treated with antithyroid drugs. The chain recombines TRBV7-2 with TRBJ1-2, with TRBD1 matching over 7 bases. CDR3 DNA: TGTGCCAGCAGCTCCCAGACAGGTCAGGGGGGTGGCTACACCTTC. Translated, it gives CASSSQTGQGGGYTF.